This TCR beta chain was sequenced in a study of neoadjuvant anti-PD-1 for oral cavity cancer. Study background: Most patients had three to four biweekly doses of 3 mg/kg nivolumab before resection. Patients without progression received a fourth nivolumab dose around day 43, then surgical resection on days 50-56.

The germline V gene has CDR1 LNHDA and CDR2 SQIVND (reference sequence). CDR3 length: 13 amino acids. J was trimmed by 6 bases and V by 7 bases; bases with no gene match: 6. Blood libraries mostly used roughly 520 ng genomic DNA, six replicates each. Sequencing was performed with immunoSEQ multiplex PCR; in TCRdb, only in-frame clones are kept and a portion is missing. The table lists approximately 32,000 clones, 80% to 90% of them singletons. Patients had HPV-negative, locally advanced oral cavity squamous cell carcinoma. The rearrangement links TRBV19 to TRBJ2-1; the match to TRBD1 covers 7 bases. The sequence derives from a person between 40 and 85 years old with oral cavity squamous cell carcinoma. Here the sequenced sample was PBMCs, taken before nivolumab (anti-PD-1) treatment. The CDR3 reads CASTRQGRNEQFF. The CDR3 DNA is TGTGCCAGTACGAGACAGGGTCGCAATGAGCAGTTCTTC.